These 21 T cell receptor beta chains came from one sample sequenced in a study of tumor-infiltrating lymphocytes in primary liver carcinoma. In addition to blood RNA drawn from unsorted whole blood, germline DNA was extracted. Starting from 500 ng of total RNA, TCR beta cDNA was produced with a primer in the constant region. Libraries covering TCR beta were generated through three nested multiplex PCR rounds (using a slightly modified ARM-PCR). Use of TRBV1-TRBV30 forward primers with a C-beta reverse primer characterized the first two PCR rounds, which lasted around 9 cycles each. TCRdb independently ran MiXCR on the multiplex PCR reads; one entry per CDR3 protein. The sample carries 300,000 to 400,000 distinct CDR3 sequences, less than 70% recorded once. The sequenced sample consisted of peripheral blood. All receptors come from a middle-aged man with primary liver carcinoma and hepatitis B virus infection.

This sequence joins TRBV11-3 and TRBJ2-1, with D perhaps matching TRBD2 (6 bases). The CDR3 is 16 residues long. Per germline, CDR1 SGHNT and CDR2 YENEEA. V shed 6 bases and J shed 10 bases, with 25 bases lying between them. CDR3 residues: CASSLTTGRSTGEQFF. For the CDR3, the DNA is TGTGCCAGCAGTTTAACAACCGGGAGATCAACGGGCGAGCAGTTCTTC.

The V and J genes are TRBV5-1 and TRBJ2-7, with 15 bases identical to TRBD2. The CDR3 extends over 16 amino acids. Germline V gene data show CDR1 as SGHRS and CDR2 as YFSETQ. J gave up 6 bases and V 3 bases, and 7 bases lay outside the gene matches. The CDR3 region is CASSYGLAGGAGEQYF. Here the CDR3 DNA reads TGCGCCAGCAGCTACGGACTAGCGGGAGGGGCCGGCGAGCAGTACTTC.

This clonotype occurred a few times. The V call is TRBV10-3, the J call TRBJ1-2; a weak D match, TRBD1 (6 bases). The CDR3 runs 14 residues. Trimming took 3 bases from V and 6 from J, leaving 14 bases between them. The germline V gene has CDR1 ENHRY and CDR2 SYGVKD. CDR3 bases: TGTGCCATCAGTGATAGTGACAGGCGAAATGGCTACACCTTC. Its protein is CAISDSDRRNGYTF.

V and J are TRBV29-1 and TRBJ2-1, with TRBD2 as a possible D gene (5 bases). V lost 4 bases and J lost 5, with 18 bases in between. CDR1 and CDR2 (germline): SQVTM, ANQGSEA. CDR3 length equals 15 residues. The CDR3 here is CSVARPSWYHNEQFF. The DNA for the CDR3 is TGCAGCGTTGCCAGACCTAGCTGGTACCACAATGAGCAGTTCTTC.

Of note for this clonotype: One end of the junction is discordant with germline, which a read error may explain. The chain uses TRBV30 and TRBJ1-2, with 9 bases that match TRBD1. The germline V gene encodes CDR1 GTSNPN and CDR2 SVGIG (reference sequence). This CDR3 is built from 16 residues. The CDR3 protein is CAWSGGNRGPSYGYTF. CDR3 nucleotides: TGTGCCTGGAGTGGAGGGAACAGGGGGCCTAGCTATGGTTACACCTTC.

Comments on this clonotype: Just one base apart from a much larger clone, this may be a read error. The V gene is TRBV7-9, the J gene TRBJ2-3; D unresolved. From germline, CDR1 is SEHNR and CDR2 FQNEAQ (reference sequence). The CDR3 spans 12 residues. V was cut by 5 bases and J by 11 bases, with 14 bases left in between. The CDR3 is CASSTEASRQYF. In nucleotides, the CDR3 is TGTGCCAGCAGCACAGAAGCGTCTAGGCAGTATTTT. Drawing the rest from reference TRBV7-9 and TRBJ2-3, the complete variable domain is DTGVSQNPRHKITKRGQNVTFRCDPISEHNRLYWYRQTLGQGPEFLTYFQNEAQLEKSRLLSDRFSAERPKGSFSTLEIQRTEQGDSAMYLCASSTEASRQYFGPGTRLTVL.

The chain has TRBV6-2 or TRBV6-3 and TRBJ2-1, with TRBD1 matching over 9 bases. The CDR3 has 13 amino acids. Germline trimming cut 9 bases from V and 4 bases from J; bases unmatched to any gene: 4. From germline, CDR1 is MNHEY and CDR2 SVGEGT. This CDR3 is CASTGTGYNEQFF. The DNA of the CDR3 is TGTGCCAGTACTGGGACAGGGTACAATGAGCAGTTCTTC.

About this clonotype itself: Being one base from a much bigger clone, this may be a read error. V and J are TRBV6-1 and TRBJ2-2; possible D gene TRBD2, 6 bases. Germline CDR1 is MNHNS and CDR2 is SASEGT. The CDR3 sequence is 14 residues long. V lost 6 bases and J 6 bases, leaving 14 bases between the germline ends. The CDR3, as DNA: TGTGCCAGCAGCTTACCCGGGACTGCCGGGGAGCTGTTTTTT. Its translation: CASSLPGTAGELFF.

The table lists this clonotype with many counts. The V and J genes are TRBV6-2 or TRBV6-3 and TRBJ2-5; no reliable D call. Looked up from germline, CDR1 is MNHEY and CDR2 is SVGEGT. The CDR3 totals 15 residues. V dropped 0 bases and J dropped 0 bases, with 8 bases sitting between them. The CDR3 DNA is TGTGCCAGCAGTTACTCGACGGCAGACCAAGAGACCCAGTACTTC. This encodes CASSYSTADQETQYF.

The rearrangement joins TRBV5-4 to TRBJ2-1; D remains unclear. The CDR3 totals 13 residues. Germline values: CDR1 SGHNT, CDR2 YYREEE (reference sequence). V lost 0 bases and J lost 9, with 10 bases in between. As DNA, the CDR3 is TGTGCCAGCAGCTTGGAGGGTTTGGGTGAGCAGTTCTTC. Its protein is CASSLEGLGEQFF.

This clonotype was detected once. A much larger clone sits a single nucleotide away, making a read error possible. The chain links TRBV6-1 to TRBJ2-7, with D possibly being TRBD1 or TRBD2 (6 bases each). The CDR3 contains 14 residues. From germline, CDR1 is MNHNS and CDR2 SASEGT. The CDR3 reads CVSRGGTYTYEQYF. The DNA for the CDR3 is TGTGTCAGCAGGGGCGGGACATATACCTACGAGCAGTACTTC.

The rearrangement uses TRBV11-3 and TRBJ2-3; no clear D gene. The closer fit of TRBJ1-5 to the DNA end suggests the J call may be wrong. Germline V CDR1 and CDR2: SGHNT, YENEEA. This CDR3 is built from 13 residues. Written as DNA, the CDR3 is TGTGCCAGCAGCTTCGAGGGCACAGATGCGCAGCATTTT. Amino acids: CASSFEGTDAQHF.

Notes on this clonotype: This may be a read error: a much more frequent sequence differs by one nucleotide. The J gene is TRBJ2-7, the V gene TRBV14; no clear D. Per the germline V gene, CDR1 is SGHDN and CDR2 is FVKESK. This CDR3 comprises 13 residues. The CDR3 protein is CASGQTLGYEQYF. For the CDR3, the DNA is TGTGCCAGCGGCCAAACACTGGGCTACGAGCAGTACTTC.

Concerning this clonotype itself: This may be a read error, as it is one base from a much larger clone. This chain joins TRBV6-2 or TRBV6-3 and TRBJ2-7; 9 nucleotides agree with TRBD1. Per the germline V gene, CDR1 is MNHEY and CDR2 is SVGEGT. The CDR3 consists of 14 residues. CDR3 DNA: TGTGCCAGCAGTCACCGGGACAGGGACTACGAGCAGTGCTTC. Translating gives CASSHRDRDYEQCF.

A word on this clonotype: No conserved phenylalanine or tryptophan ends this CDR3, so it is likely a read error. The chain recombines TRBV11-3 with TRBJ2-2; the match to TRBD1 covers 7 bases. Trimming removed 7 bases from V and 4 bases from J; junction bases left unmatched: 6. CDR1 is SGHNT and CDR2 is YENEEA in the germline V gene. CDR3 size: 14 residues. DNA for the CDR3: TGTGCCAGCAACTTGACAGGGCTCACCGGGGAGCTGTTTGTT. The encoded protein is CASNLTGLTGELFV.

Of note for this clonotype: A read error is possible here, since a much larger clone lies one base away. This CDR3 reads CAGSYGVREKHYEQYF. The CDR3, as DNA: TGTGCCGGCAGTTACGGAGTCCGCGAGAAACACTACGAGCAGTACTTC. The rearrangement links TRBV6-6 to TRBJ2-7; the D is unclear. Per the germline V gene, CDR1 is MNHNY and CDR2 is SVGAGI (reference sequence). The CDR3 consists of 16 residues.

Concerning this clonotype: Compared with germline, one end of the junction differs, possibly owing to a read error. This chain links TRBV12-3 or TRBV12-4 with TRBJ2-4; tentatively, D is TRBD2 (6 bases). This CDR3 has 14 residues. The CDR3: CASSTRAGKIIQYF. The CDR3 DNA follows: TGTGCCAGCAGCACCAGAGCGGGCAAAATCATTCAGTACTTC.

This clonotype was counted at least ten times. This chain's CDR3 is CASSLGEGYQNIQYF. The DNA for the CDR3 is TGTGCCAGCAGCTTAGGAGAGGGGTACCAAAACATTCAGTACTTC. This chain uses TRBV11-3 with TRBJ2-4; perhaps D is TRBD1 or TRBD2 (5 bases each). The CDR3 sequence is 15 residues long. Germline V gene sequence: CDR1 SGHNT, CDR2 YENEEA. V shed 1 base and J shed 5 bases, with 12 bases lying between them.

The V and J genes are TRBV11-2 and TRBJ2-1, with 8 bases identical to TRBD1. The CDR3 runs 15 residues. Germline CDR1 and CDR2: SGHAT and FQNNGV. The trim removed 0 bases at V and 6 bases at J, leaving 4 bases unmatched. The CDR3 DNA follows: TGTGCCAGCAGCTTAGACCATACAGGGGGCAATGAGCAGTTCTTC. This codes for CASSLDHTGGNEQFF. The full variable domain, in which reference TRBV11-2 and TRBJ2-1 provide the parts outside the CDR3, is EAGVAQSPRYKIIEKRQSVAFWCNPISGHATLYWYQQILGQGPKLLIQFQNNGVVDDSQLPKDRFSAERLKGVDSTLKIQPAKLEDSAVYLCASSLDHTGGNEQFFGPGTRLTVL.

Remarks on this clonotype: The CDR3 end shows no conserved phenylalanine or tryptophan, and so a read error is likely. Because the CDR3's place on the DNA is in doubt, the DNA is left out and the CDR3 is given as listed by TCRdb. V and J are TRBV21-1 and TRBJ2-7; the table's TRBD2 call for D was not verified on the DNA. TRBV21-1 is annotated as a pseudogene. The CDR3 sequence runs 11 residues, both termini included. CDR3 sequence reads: CASSKGGGLLA.

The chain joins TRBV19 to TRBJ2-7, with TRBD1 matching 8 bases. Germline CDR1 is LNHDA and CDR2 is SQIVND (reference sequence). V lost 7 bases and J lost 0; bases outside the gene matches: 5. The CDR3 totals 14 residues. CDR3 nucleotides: TGTGCCAGTAATCCCGGGACAGGCTCCTACGAGCAGTACTTC. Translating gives CASNPGTGSYEQYF.